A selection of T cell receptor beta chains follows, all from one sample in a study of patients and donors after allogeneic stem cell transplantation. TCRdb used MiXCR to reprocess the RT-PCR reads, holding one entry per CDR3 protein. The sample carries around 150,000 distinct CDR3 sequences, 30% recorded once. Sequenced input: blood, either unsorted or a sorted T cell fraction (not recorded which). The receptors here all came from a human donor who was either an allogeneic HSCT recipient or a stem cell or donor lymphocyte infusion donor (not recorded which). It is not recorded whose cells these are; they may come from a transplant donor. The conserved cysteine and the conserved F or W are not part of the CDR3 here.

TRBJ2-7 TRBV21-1 ASNVAECPYEQY
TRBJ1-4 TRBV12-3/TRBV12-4 ASSLREKLF
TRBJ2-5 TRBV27 ATSWKQGMETQY
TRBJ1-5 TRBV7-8 ASSLADDSNQPQH
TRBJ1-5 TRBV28 ASRINRGRGYSNQPQH
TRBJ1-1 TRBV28 ASSLDSPFEAF
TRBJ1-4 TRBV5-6 ASSFSTDKLF
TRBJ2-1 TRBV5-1 ASSFPTNEQF
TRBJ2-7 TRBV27 ASRGTGTLYEQY
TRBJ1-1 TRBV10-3 AISREVNTEAF
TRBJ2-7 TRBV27 ASSLLPVVYEQY
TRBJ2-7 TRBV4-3 ASSQASGGKNEQY
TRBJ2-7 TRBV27 ASSWLGSVSGEQY
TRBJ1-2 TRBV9 ASSVGDRVWYGYT
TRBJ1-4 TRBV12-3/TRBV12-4 ASSPGVLSGILF
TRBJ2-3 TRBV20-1 SAKAAATDTQY
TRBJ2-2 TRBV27 ASSPLNGELF
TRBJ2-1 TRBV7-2 ASSLGGLARYNEQF
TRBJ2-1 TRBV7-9 ASTLEGAGFGDEQF
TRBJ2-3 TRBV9 ASSVRPLSDTQY
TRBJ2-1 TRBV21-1 ASSKARTSGNNEQF
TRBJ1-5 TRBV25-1 ASSEKSRGQPQH
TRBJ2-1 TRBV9 ASSVGGTRNEQF
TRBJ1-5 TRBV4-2 ASSQDTGRGQPQH
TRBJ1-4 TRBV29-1 SVEEKAVGREKLF
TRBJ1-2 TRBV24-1 ATSERQSYGYT
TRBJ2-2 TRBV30 AWNMGFTGELF
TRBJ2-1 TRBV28 ASSSGGEGDEQF
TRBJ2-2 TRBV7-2 ASSFSGIRTGELF
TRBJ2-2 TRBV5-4 ASSSLAGLDTGELF
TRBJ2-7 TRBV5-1 ASSFNWAGEQY
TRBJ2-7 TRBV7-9 ASSLALRDRGNEQY
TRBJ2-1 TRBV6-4 ASSRPGTFNYNEQF
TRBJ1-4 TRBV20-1 SARAGSNEKLF
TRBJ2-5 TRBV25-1 ASLGTGVGETQY
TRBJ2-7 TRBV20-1 SARTPYEQY
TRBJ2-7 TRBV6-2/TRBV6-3 ASRLAGVYEQY
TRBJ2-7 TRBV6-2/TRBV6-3 ASSNRDKTYEQY
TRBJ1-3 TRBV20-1 SARAWTGAGNTIY
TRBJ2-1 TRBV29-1 SVVGLAGNNEQF
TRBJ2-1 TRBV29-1 SVESQGLAGDEQF
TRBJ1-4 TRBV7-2 ASSLDGQGCEKLF
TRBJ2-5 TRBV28 ASSLVAGLAGQETQY
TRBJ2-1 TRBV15 ATSRDKVGGRGF
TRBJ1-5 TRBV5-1 ASSITGGRNQPQH
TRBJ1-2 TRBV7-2 ASSLVWTGDGYT
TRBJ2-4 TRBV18 ASSPPAGGPGIQY
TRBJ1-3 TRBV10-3 AGQGDKKYSGNTIY
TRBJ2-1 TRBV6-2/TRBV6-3 ASRLTGTSGRNEQF
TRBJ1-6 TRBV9 ASSGTGRPPLH
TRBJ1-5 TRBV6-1 ASRPRDYSNQPQH
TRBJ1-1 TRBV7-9 ASSQRGGQPSNTEAF
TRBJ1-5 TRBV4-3 ASSPGQGAGPQH